The sample holds many counts of the clone carrying this T cell receptor beta chain. The data were taken from a study of T-cell memory formation after mild COVID-19. Study details: TCR clusters mostly belonged to single donors.

Germline V gene lookup returns CDR1 LGHNA and CDR2 YSLEER. There are 14 residues in the CDR3. V lost 4 bases to trimming and J lost 10 bases; unmatched junction nucleotides: 6. Using constant-segment primers, 5'RACE produced TCR alpha and TCR beta cDNA libraries carrying sample barcodes and UMIs. TCRdb reprocessed the 5' RACE reads via MiXCR and lists one record per CDR3 protein. The table has tens of thousands of distinct CDR3 sequences, 9.5% to 15% seen once. This clonotype was obtained from an adult woman who had mild COVID-19 (a few samples of this study predate the infection). Cell type and time point are not known. The sequencing input was PBMCs or a T cell subset sorted from them (not recorded which). V gene TRBV4-3 combines with J gene TRBJ2-1; TRBD2 matches 11 bases. The CDR3 here is CASSRTGLAAEQFF. CDR3 bases: TGCGCCAGCAGCCGAACGGGACTAGCGGCCGAGCAGTTCTTC.